This TCR beta chain was found in a study of shared clonotypes between healthy human individuals. V lost 4 bases, J lost 4 bases, and 17 bases lay in between. The CDR3 runs to 15 residues. Germline values: CDR1 SGHRS, CDR2 YFSETQ. Generated by immunoSEQ multiplex PCR, the TCRdb table keeps only in-frame clones and is missing some. This table has around 1.6 million clones, nearly 99% appearing once. Specimen: naive CD4+ T cells sorted from blood. Subset given: CD45RA+ positively selected. The clonotype comes from a man between 25 and 39 years old in good health. J is TRBJ1-2 and V is TRBV5-1; weak D call: TRBD1 (6 bases). This chain's CDR3 is CASSQGSASVYGYTF. Written as DNA, the CDR3 is TGCGCCAGCAGCCAGGGGTCCGCCTCGGTCTATGGCTACACCTTC. Variable domain in full (rest from reference TRBV5-1 and TRBJ1-2): KAGVTQTPRYLIKTRGQQVTLSCSPISGHRSVSWYQQTPGQGLQFLFEYFSETQRNKGNFPGRFSGRQFSNSRSEMNVSTLELGDSALYLCASSQGSASVYGYTFGSGTRLTVV.